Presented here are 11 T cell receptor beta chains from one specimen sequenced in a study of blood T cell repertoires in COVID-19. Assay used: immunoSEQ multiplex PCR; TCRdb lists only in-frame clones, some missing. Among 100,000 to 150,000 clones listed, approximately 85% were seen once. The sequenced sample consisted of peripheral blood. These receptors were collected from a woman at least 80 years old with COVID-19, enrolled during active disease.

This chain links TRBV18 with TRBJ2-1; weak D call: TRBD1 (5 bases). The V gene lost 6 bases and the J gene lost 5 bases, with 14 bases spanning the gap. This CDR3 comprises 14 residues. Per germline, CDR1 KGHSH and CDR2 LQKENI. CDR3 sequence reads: CASSSQGHNNEQFF. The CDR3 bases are TGTGCCAGCTCCTCTCAGGGCCACAACAATGAGCAGTTCTTC.

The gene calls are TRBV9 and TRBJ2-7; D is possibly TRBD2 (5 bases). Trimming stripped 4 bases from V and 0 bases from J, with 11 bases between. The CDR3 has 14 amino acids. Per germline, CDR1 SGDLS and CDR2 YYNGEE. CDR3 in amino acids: CASSSGRDSYEQYF. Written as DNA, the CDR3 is TGTGCCAGCAGCTCCGGCCGGGACTCCTACGAGCAGTACTTC.

Here the CDR3 reads CASRLAGGMNEQFF. The CDR3 coding sequence is TGTGCCAGTAGACTAGCGGGAGGGATGAATGAGCAGTTCTTC. This chain connects TRBV19 to TRBJ2-1, with 13 bases aligning to TRBD2. CDR3 length: 14 amino acids. With 6 bases clipped from V and 7 bases from J, the junction kept 3 bases outside the gene matches. CDR1 is LNHDA and CDR2 is SQIVND in the germline V gene (reference sequence).

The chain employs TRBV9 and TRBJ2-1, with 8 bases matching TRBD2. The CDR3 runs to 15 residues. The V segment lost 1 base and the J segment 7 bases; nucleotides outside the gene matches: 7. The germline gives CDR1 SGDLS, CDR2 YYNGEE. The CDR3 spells CASSVHGTSTNEQFF. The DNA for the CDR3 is TGTGCCAGCAGCGTACATGGGACTAGTACAAATGAGCAGTTCTTC.

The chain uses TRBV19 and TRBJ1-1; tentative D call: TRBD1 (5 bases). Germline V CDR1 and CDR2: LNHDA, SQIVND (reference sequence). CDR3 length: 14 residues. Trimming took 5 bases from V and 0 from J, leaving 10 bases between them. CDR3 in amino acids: CASSLRGMNTEAFF. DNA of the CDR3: TGTGCCAGTAGTCTTCGGGGGATGAACACTGAAGCTTTCTTT.

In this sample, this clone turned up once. This CDR3 reads CASSPFGAVSYEQYF. As DNA, the CDR3 is TGTGCCAGCAGTCCCTTTGGGGCGGTTAGCTACGAGCAGTACTTC. This chain joins TRBV6-2 or TRBV6-3 and TRBJ2-7; maybe TRBD1 (5 bases). The V gene's germline CDR1 is MNHEY and CDR2 SVGEGT. V lost 5 bases, J lost 3 bases, and 17 bases lay in between. The CDR3 is 15 amino acids.

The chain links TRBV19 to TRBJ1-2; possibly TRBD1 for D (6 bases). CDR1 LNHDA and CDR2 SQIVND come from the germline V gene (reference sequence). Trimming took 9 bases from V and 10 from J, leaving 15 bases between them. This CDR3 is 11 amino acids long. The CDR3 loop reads CASQGKVDYTF. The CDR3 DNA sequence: TGTGCCAGCCAGGGGAAGGTCGACTACACCTTC.

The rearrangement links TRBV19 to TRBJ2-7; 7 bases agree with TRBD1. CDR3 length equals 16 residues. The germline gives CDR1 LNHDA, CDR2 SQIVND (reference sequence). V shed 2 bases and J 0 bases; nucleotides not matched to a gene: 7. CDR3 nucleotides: TGTGCCAGTAGTATAAAAAAGACAGGGACCTCCTACGAGCAGTACTTC. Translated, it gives CASSIKKTGTSYEQYF.

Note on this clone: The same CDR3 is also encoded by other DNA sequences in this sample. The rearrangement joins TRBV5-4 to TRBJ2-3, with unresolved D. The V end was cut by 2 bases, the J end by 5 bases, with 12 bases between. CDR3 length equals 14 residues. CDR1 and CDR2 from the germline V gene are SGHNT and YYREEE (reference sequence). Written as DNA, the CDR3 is TGTGCCAGCAGCTTAGATCCGTCTATAGATACGCAGTATTTT. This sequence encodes CASSLDPSIDTQYF.

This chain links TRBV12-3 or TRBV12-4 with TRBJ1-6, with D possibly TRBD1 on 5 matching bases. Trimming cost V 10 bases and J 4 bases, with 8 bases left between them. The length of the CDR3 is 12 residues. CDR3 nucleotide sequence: TGTGCCACGGGGGATTATAATTCACCCCTCCACTTT. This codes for CATGDYNSPLHF.

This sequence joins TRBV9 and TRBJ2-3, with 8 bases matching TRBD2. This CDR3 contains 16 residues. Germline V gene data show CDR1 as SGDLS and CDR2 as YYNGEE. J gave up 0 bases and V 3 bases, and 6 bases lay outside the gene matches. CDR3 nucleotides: TGTGCCAGCAGCGACCGACTAGCGTCTAGCACAGATACGCAGTATTTT. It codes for CASSDRLASSTDTQYF.